What follows describes a single T cell receptor beta chain. The source of the sample is a study of patients and donors after allogeneic stem cell transplantation. TCRdb itself ran the RT-PCR reads through MiXCR, one entry per CDR3 protein. The data contain about 960,000 distinct CDR3 sequences, 18% of them singletons. Germline V gene sequence: CDR1 MNHNS, CDR2 SASEGT. V lost 7 bases, J lost 5 bases, and 10 bases stayed unmatched. The CDR3 is 14 residues long. This sequence joins TRBV6-1 and TRBJ2-5; 7 bases match TRBD1. Material: blood, either unsorted or a sorted T cell fraction (not recorded which). The sequence came from a human donor who was either an allogeneic HSCT recipient or a stem cell or donor lymphocyte infusion donor (not recorded which). It is not recorded whose cells these are; they may come from a transplant donor. CDR3 sequence reads: CASTQRQGLETQYF. The CDR3 nucleotides read TGTGCCAGCACCCAGAGACAGGGCTTGGAGACCCAGTACTTC.